The 17 T cell receptor beta chains presented below share a single source sample, sequenced in a study of blood T cell repertoires in COVID-19. TCRdb's copy holds only in-frame clones and misses some; the assay was immunoSEQ multiplex PCR. The sample has approximately 220,000 clones; around 84% are singletons. The specimen was peripheral blood. These receptors were collected from a man between 60 and 75 years old with acute or convalescent COVID-19.

This chain uses TRBV5-6 with TRBJ2-5; 11 bases are a match to TRBD2. The germline gives CDR1 SGHDT, CDR2 YYEEEE. The CDR3 consists of 16 residues. The junction had 8 bases not matched to a gene; V was cut back by 5 bases and J by 2 bases. The DNA of the CDR3 is TGTGCCAGCAGACCCCGACTAGCGGGGCCTCAAGAGACCCAGTACTTC. Its translation is CASRPRLAGPQETQYF.

The rearrangement uses TRBV5-1 and TRBJ1-6; the D gene is possibly TRBD1 (5 bases). The CDR3 loop spans 16 amino acids. CDR1 is SGHRS and CDR2 is YFSETQ in the germline V gene. With 5 bases removed from V and 9 bases from J, the gap between germline ends came to 21 bases. The CDR3 nucleotides are TGCGCCAGCAGAGCCGGGACGCCGGGGGGAATTTCACCCCTCCACTTT. It specifies CASRAGTPGGISPLHF. Filled out from reference TRBV5-1 and TRBJ1-6, the complete variable domain reads KAGVTQTPRYLIKTRGQQVTLSCSPISGHRSVSWYQQTPGQGLQFLFEYFSETQRNKGNFPGRFSGRQFSNSRSEMNVSTLELGDSALYLCASRAGTPGGISPLHFGNGTRLTVT.

There are many counts of this clone. This chain links TRBV28 with TRBJ1-1; 7 nucleotides line up with TRBD1. Trimming cost V 4 bases and J 0 bases; bases outside gene matches: 11. CDR3 length equals 17 residues. In germline, CDR1 is MDHEN, CDR2 SYDVKM. The CDR3 reads CASSSQGTLPLNTEAFF. The CDR3 DNA sequence: TGTGCCAGCAGTTCACAGGGGACCTTGCCACTGAACACTGAAGCTTTCTTT.

The chain couples TRBV5-1 to TRBJ1-1; 7 bases are a match to TRBD1. CDR1 SGHRS and CDR2 YFSETQ come from the germline V gene. The CDR3 sequence is 14 residues long. The trim removed 3 bases at V and 6 bases at J, leaving 8 bases unmatched. The CDR3 protein is CASSSTGDGAEAFF. CDR3 DNA: TGCGCCAGCAGCTCCACAGGGGACGGGGCTGAAGCTTTCTTT.

J is TRBJ2-1 and V is TRBV11-2; 10 bases are a match to TRBD2. Trimming cost V 1 base and J 11 bases; bases outside gene matches: 8. Germline lookup yields CDR1 SGHAT and CDR2 FQNNGV. This CDR3 has 15 residues. The CDR3 nucleotides are TGTGCCAGCAGCTTAGGGACTAGCGGTAGTACAAAGCAGTTCTTC. Encoded protein: CASSLGTSGSTKQFF.

The chain employs TRBV4-3 and TRBJ1-2, with D possibly matching TRBD1 (6 bases). Germline loops: CDR1 LGHNA, CDR2 YSLEER. V lost 0 bases and J lost 5, with 16 bases in between. The CDR3 consists of 16 residues. The CDR3 reads CASSQDLRTEIYGYTF. Written as DNA, the CDR3 is TGCGCCAGCAGCCAAGATCTCCGGACAGAAATTTATGGCTACACCTTC.

This chain uses TRBV5-5 with TRBJ2-5, with TRBD1 identical over 8 bases. In germline, CDR1 is SGHKS, CDR2 YYEKEE (reference sequence). The CDR3 contains 14 residues. V was pared by 4 bases and J by 4 bases, with 6 bases of the junction left unmatched. The CDR3 DNA reads as TGTGCCAGCAGCGTTGACAGGGGCAGAGAGACCCAGTACTTC. Protein product: CASSVDRGRETQYF.

This chain joins TRBV5-5 and TRBJ2-3, with D possibly matching TRBD1 (6 bases). The CDR3 covers 15 residues. Germline CDR1 is SGHKS and CDR2 is YYEKEE (reference sequence). Trimming took 0 bases from V and 5 from J, leaving 13 bases between them. The CDR3 DNA follows: TGTGCCAGCAGCTTGGGGGGGCTGGGTGTAGATACGCAGTATTTT. Amino acids: CASSLGGLGVDTQYF.

V gene TRBV6-5 combines with J gene TRBJ1-1; 7 bases map to TRBD1. CDR3 length: 13 residues. Per the germline V gene, CDR1 is MNHEY and CDR2 is SVGAGI. After removal of 5 bases from V and 5 bases from J, the junction contained 5 bases not matched to a gene. Here the CDR3 reads CASSPRGKTEAFF. In DNA form, the CDR3 reads TGTGCCAGCAGTCCCAGGGGGAAAACTGAAGCTTTCTTT.

The chain carries TRBV7-8 and TRBJ2-5, with TRBD2 matching over 15 bases. The CDR3 extends over 18 amino acids. Looked up from germline, CDR1 is SGHVS and CDR2 is FQNEAQ. With V trimmed by 0 bases and J by 5 bases, 7 bases remained unmatched. CDR3 loop: CASSLALGLAGGQETQYF. CDR3 coding DNA: TGTGCCAGCAGCTTAGCCCTGGGACTAGCGGGGGGCCAGGAGACCCAGTACTTC.

The chain links TRBV9 to TRBJ1-6; the match to TRBD1 covers 10 bases. CDR1 SGDLS and CDR2 YYNGEE come from the germline V gene. Trimming removed 6 bases from V and 6 bases from J; junction bases left unmatched: 6. The CDR3 loop spans 15 amino acids. Here the CDR3 reads CASTRGDRGNSPLHF. The CDR3 region has the DNA TGTGCCAGCACCCGAGGGGACAGGGGTAATTCACCCCTCCACTTT.

This clone has a handful of counts. The chain joins TRBV9 to TRBJ2-1; 8 bases fit TRBD2. V trimming: 0 bases; J trimming: 7 bases; junction bases outside the gene matches: 12. The V gene's germline CDR1 is SGDLS and CDR2 YYNGEE. The CDR3 is made up of 17 amino acids. CDR3 residues: CASSVDPTSGVVNEQFF. CDR3 coding DNA: TGTGCCAGCAGCGTAGACCCTACTAGCGGAGTAGTAAATGAGCAGTTCTTC.

V usage is TRBV9 and J usage is TRBJ2-7, with D unresolved. Trimming left V 0 bases short and J 2 bases short, with 9 bases between. The CDR3 sequence is 14 residues long. Germline values: CDR1 SGDLS, CDR2 YYNGEE. CDR3 DNA: TGTGCCAGCAGCGTAGACGTCAGAACCTACGAGCAGTACTTC. Translation: CASSVDVRTYEQYF.

V and J are TRBV2 and TRBJ1-2, with 12 bases lining up with TRBD1. The CDR3 has 16 amino acids. V lost 5 bases and J lost 8; bases outside the gene matches: 12. Germline V gene lookup returns CDR1 SNHLY and CDR2 FYNNEI. The DNA of the CDR3 is TGTGCCAGCAGTCAAAAGAAGGGACAGGGGGCGGGAGGCTACACCTTC. Translated: CASSQKKGQGAGGYTF.

This clone was found a few times. The chain combines TRBV7-9 with TRBJ2-7; 7 nucleotides match TRBD1. V shed 1 base and J 1 base; nucleotides not matched to a gene: 10. This CDR3 region has 17 residues. Germline-derived CDR1 and CDR2 are SEHNR and FQNEAQ (reference sequence). The CDR3 DNA reads TGTGCCAGCAGCTTAGGCGGACAGGCTAGCCGTTCCTACGAGCAGTACTTC. Translated, it gives CASSLGGQASRSYEQYF.

This clone was counted a single time. The chain joins TRBV4-2 to TRBJ2-1, with TRBD2 identical over 9 bases. CDR3 length equals 16 residues. V shed 0 bases, J shed 5 bases, and the junction held 5 bases outside the gene matches. Germline V CDR1 and CDR2: LGHNA, YNFKEQ. CDR3 protein: CASSQELAGGHNEQFF. CDR3 nucleotides: TGTGCCAGCAGCCAAGAATTGGCGGGGGGGCACAATGAGCAGTTCTTC.

This clone was picked up one time. V and J are TRBV4-1 and TRBJ1-2, with 9 bases identical to TRBD1. J gave up 7 bases and V 3 bases, and 9 bases lay outside the gene matches. The CDR3 totals 15 residues. From germline, CDR1 is MGHRA and CDR2 YSYEKL. CDR3 nucleotides: TGCGCCAGCAGCCAGGCCCCGGGGACAGGGTCTGGCTACACCTTC. Amino acids: CASSQAPGTGSGYTF.